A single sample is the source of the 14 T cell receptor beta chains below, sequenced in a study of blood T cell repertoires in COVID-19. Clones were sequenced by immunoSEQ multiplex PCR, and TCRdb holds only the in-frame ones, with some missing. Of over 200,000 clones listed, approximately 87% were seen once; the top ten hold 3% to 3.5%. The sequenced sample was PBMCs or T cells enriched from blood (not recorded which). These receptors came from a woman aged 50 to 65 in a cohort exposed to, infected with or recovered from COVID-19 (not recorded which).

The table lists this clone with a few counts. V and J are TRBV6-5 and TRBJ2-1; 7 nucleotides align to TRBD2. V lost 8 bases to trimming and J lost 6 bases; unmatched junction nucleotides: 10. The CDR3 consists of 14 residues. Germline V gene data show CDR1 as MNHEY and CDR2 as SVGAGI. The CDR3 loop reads CASRGSQRGNEQFF. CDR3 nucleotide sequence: TGTGCCAGCCGAGGGTCGCAGCGGGGCAATGAGCAGTTCTTC.

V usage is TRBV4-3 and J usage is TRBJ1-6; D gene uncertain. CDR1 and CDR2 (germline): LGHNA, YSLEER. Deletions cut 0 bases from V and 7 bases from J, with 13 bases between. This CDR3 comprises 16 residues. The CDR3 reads CASSQDFPVWNSPLHF. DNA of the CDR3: TGCGCCAGCAGCCAAGACTTCCCAGTCTGGAATTCACCCCTCCACTTT.

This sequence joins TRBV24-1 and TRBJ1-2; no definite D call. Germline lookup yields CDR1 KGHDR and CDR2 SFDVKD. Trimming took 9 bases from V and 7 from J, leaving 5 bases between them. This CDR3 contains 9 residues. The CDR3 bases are TGTGCCACCCGGTCTGGCTACACCTTC. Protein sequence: CATRSGYTF.

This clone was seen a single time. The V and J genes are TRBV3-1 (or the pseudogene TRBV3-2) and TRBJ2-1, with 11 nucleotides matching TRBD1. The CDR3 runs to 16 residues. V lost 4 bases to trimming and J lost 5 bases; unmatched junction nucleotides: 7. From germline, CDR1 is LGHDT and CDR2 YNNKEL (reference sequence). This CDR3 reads CASSPSWDRGDNEQFF. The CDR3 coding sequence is TGTGCCAGCAGCCCCTCGTGGGACAGGGGGGACAATGAGCAGTTCTTC.

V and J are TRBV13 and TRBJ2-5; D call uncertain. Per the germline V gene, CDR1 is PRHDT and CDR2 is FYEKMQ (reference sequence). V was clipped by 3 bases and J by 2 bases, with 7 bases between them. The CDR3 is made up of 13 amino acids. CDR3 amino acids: CASSFNSQETQYF. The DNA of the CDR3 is TGTGCCAGCAGCTTTAACTCGCAAGAGACCCAGTACTTC.

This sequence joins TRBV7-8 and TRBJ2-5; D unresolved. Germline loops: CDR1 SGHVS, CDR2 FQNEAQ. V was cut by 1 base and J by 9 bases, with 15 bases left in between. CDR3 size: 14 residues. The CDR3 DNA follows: TGTGCCAGCAGCTTAGGACTTCTAAGTTGGGCCCAGTACTTC. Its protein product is CASSLGLLSWAQYF.

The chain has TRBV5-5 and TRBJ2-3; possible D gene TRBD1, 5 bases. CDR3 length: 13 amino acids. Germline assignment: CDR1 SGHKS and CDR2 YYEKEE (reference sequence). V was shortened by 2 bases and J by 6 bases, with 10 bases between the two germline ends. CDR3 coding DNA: TGTGCCAGCAGCTTTGAAGGGGCGGATACGCAGTATTTT. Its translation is CASSFEGADTQYF.

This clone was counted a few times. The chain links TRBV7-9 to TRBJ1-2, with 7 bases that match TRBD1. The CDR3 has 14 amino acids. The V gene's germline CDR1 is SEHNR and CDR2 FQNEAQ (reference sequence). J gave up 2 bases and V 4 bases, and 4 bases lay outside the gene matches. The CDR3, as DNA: TGTGCCAGCAGCTGGACAGGCCCCAACTATGGCTACACCTTC. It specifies CASSWTGPNYGYTF.

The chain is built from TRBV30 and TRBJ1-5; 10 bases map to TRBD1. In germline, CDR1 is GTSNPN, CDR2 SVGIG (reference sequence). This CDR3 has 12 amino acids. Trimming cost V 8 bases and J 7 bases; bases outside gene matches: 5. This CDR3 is CARDRGNQPQHF. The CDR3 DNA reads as TGTGCCCGGGACAGGGGTAACCAGCCCCAGCATTTT. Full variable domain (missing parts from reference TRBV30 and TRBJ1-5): SQTIHQWPATLVQPVGSPLSLECTVEGTSNPNLYWYRQAAGRGLQLLFYSVGIGQISSEVPQNLSASRPQDRQFILSSKKLLLSDSGFYLCARDRGNQPQHFGDGTRLSIL.

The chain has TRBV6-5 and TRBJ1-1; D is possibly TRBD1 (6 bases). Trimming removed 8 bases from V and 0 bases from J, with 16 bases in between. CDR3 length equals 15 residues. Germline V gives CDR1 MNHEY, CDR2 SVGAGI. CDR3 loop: CASRTDRYLNTEAFF. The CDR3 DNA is TGTGCCAGCCGGACAGACCGATACTTGAACACTGAAGCTTTCTTT.

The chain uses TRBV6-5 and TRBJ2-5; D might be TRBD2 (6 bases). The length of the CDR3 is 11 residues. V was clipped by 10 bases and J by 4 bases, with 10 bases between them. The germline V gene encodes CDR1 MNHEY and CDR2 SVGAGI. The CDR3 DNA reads TGTGCCACCGGGACTTTAGAGACCCAGTACTTC. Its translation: CATGTLETQYF.

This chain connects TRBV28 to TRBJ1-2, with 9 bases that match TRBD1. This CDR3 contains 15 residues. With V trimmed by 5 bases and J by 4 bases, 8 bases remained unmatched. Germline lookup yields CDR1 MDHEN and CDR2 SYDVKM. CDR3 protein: CASSARGQGGYGYTF. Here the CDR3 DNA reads TGTGCCAGCAGTGCCCGGGGACAGGGAGGCTATGGCTACACCTTC.

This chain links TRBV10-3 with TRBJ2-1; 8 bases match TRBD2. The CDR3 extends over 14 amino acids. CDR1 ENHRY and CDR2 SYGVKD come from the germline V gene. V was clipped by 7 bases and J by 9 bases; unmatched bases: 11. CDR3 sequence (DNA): TGTGCCATCACCGACCGGGGGGGGCCCGGTGAGCAGTTCTTC. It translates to CAITDRGGPGEQFF.

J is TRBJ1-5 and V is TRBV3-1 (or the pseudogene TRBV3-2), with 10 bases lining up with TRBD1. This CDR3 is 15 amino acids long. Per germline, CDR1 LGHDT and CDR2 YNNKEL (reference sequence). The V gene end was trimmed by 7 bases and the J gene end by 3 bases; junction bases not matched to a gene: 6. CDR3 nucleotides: TGTGCCAGCACCCCCGGGACAGGGGCCAATCAGCCCCAGCATTTT. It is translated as CASTPGTGANQPQHF.